This T cell receptor beta chain was captured by sequencing in a study of T cell repertoires in cytomegalovirus infection. Overall study: In public TCR beta signatures, there were indications of both CMV infection and matching HLA type.

TCRdb processed the reads anew with MiXCR; each CDR3 protein has one entry. The repertoire holds about 260,000 distinct CDR3 sequences, roughly 9.1% seen once, with roughly 15% in the top ten. Ten or more counts support this clonotype. Its specificity is not known. Study results and limitations: Adding up the frequency of public TCR beta families identified people who carried CMV plus the relevant HLA.

Germline V gene data show CDR1 as SGHVS and CDR2 as FNYEAQ. Trimming removed 4 bases from V and 4 bases from J; junction bases left unmatched: 5. CDR3 length: 16 residues. The chain is built from TRBV7-6 and TRBJ2-6; 9 nucleotides agree with TRBD1. The sequenced sample was PBMCs. The receptor comes from a human donor in good health (CMV status not recorded). Some clones in this sample may be carry-over from other donors' samples. The CDR3 is CASSSQGALGANVLTF. The CDR3 DNA reads as TGTGCCAGCAGCTCACAGGGGGCGCTGGGGGCCAACGTCCTGACTTTC.